The following is a TCR beta chain sequence with its context. Its antigen is not known. The sample belongs to a study of beta chain features in type 1 diabetes. Every isolated RNA sample was fully reverse transcribed, so sequencing captured expressed TCRB transcripts. Profiling relied on immunoSEQ multiplex PCR, and the TCRdb table lists in-frame clones only, not all of them. The sample holds 400,000 to 600,000 clones, around 28% seen once. The CDR3 consists of 12 residues. Trimming removed 4 bases from V and 6 bases from J, with 10 bases in between. Germline V CDR1 and CDR2: SGHTA, FQGNSA. Study-wide results and caveats: There was a moderate but significant shortening of TCRB CDR3s in all four CD4+ subsets of Type 1 diabetes patients. Patients showed naive, central memory and Treg TCRB repertoires that appeared more similar than those of healthy donors. Type 1 diabetes patients had VDJ junctions that carried fewer insertions and more deletions.

The chain links TRBV7-2 to TRBJ2-7; D unresolved. Sequenced material: naive CD4+ T cells from blood. This clonotype originated in a man between 18 and 35 years old in good health. CDR3 residues: CASSSEWAEQYF. Written as DNA, the CDR3 is TGTGCCAGCAGCTCCGAGTGGGCCGAGCAGTACTTC.